Listed below are T cell receptor beta chains from one sample, sequenced in a study of CD4 T cells in relation to SARS-CoV-2 and coronaviruses. Sequenced by immunoSEQ multiplex PCR; TCRdb stores in-frame clones only, minus some. The sample has around 45,000 clones, almost 85% seen once. These receptors have no known antigen. The specimen was naive CD4+ T cells from PBMCs, cultured in vitro. The receptors come from an adult with COVID-19. The CDR3 runs from the conserved cysteine through the conserved F or W. Each record gives: V gene, D gene, J gene, clone size, CDR3 DNA, CDR3 protein. A D gene is named only where the DNA matches it firmly. Clone size, where shown, is once, few, many, or a class for clones that have expanded.

v_call: TRBV7-3
d_call: .
j_call: TRBJ2-7
clone_size: .
cdr3_nt: TGTGCCAGCAGCTTGGGGACGGTAAGCTCCTACGAGCAGTACTTC
cdr3_aa: CASSLGTVSSYEQYF

v_call: TRBV18
d_call: TRBD1
j_call: TRBJ1-4
clone_size: once
cdr3_nt: TGTGCCAGCTCACTCATACCGGGACAGGACCGAAAAGGTCGAAAACTGTTTTTT
cdr3_aa: CASSLIPGQDRKGRKLFF

v_call: TRBV7-9
d_call: .
j_call: TRBJ2-3
clone_size: .
cdr3_nt: TGTGCCAGCAGCCTGACTAGTCCGCCGCGGGCCCTTTTT
cdr3_aa: CASSLTSPPRALF

v_call: TRBV5-1
d_call: TRBD1
j_call: TRBJ2-2
clone_size: .
cdr3_nt: TGCGCCAGCAGCGAGGGACAGGGGTTTCGGAACACCGGGGAGCTGTTTTTT
cdr3_aa: CASSEGQGFRNTGELFF

v_call: TRBV25-1
d_call: TRBD1
j_call: TRBJ1-1
clone_size: few
cdr3_nt: TGTGCCTCCCTACCAGGGGGCACTGAAGCTTTCTTT
cdr3_aa: CASLPGGTEAFF

v_call: TRBV29-1
d_call: .
j_call: TRBJ2-7
clone_size: .
cdr3_nt: TGCAGCGTATCGAATTTGGTGGAGCAGTACTTC
cdr3_aa: CSVSNLVEQYF

v_call: TRBV28
d_call: .
j_call: TRBJ2-1
clone_size: .
cdr3_nt: TGTGCCAGCAGCCCAACGAAGACACTAAATGAGCAGTTCTTC
cdr3_aa: CASSPTKTLNEQFF

v_call: TRBV9
d_call: .
j_call: TRBJ2-7
clone_size: .
cdr3_nt: TGTGCCAGCAGCGTAGGGAGCGACTCCTACGAGCAGTACTTC
cdr3_aa: CASSVGSDSYEQYF

v_call: TRBV7-3
d_call: TRBD2
j_call: TRBJ2-7
clone_size: few
cdr3_nt: TGTGCCAGCAGCTTAACGTGGGCAGGACTAGCGATGTACGAGCAGTACTTC
cdr3_aa: CASSLTWAGLAMYEQYF

v_call: TRBV2
d_call: .
j_call: TRBJ1-5
clone_size: .
cdr3_nt: TGTGCCAGCAGTGAACCAGGGTGGTATAGCAATCAGCCCCAGCATTTT
cdr3_aa: CASSEPGWYSNQPQHF

v_call: TRBV5-1
d_call: .
j_call: TRBJ2-1
clone_size: .
cdr3_nt: TGCGCCAGCAGCCCCTCGTCCTACAATGAGCAGTTCTTC
cdr3_aa: CASSPSSYNEQFF

v_call: TRBV21-1
d_call: .
j_call: TRBJ2-2
clone_size: .
cdr3_nt: TGTGCCAGCAGCCAACGGGGGCGCGGCACCGGGGAGCTGTTTTTT
cdr3_aa: CASSQRGRGTGELFF

v_call: TRBV10-3
d_call: .
j_call: TRBJ2-5
clone_size: .
cdr3_nt: TGTGCCATCAGTGAGTACACAGAAGAGACCCAGTACTTC
cdr3_aa: CAISEYTEETQYF

v_call: TRBV6-2/TRBV6-3
d_call: TRBD1
j_call: TRBJ2-3
clone_size: once
cdr3_nt: TGTGCCAGCAGTTACGGGACAGGGGGCGCAGATACGCAGTATTTT
cdr3_aa: CASSYGTGGADTQYF

v_call: TRBV5-6
d_call: TRBD2
j_call: TRBJ2-7
clone_size: .
cdr3_nt: TGTGCCAGCAGCGTGGGACTAGCCGGCTACGAGCAGTACTTC
cdr3_aa: CASSVGLAGYEQYF

v_call: TRBV2
d_call: .
j_call: TRBJ1-1
clone_size: .
cdr3_nt: TGTGCCAGCAGTGTGCAAACGGGGCGCGCTGAAGCTTTCTTT
cdr3_aa: CASSVQTGRAEAFF

v_call: TRBV7-9
d_call: .
j_call: TRBJ1-2
clone_size: few
cdr3_nt: TGTGCCAGCAGGGAGACAGACTCTGGCTACACCTTC
cdr3_aa: CASRETDSGYTF

v_call: TRBV10-2
d_call: TRBD2
j_call: TRBJ2-2
clone_size: once
cdr3_nt: TGCGCCAGCAGGGTAGCGGGAGGAGACACCGGGGAGCTGTTTTTT
cdr3_aa: CASRVAGGDTGELFF

v_call: TRBV5-1
d_call: .
j_call: TRBJ2-1
clone_size: .
cdr3_nt: TGCGCCAGCAGCTTGGACCGCGGGCAGTTCTTC
cdr3_aa: CASSLDRGQFF

v_call: TRBV27
d_call: .
j_call: TRBJ2-1
clone_size: .
cdr3_nt: TGTGCCAGCATCAGGTCTAGCGCTAACAATGAGCAGTTCTTC
cdr3_aa: CASIRSSANNEQFF

v_call: TRBV9
d_call: .
j_call: TRBJ2-1
clone_size: .
cdr3_nt: TGTGCCAGCAGCGAGGGCTCTAACTACAATGAGCAGTTCTTC
cdr3_aa: CASSEGSNYNEQFF

v_call: TRBV24-1
d_call: .
j_call: TRBJ2-3
clone_size: .
cdr3_nt: TGTGCCACCCAGTGGGGTGGGGATCGGGATACGCAGTATTTT
cdr3_aa: CATQWGGDRDTQYF

v_call: TRBV19
d_call: .
j_call: TRBJ1-6
clone_size: .
cdr3_nt: TGTGCCAGTAGCCCCCAGGTGAATAATTCACCCCTCCACTTT
cdr3_aa: CASSPQVNNSPLHF

v_call: TRBV5-5
d_call: TRBD2
j_call: TRBJ2-1
clone_size: .
cdr3_nt: TGTGCCAGCAGCTTGGTTGCGACTAGCGGGAGGAATGAGCAGTTCTTC
cdr3_aa: CASSLVATSGRNEQFF

v_call: TRBV7-2
d_call: .
j_call: TRBJ2-5
clone_size: .
cdr3_nt: TGTGCCAGCAGCGAAGCGGCGCCGCAAGAGACCCAGTACTTC
cdr3_aa: CASSEAAPQETQYF

v_call: TRBV9
d_call: .
j_call: TRBJ2-5
clone_size: .
cdr3_nt: TGTGCCAGCAGCGTAGCTGTTCAAGAGACCCAGTACTTC
cdr3_aa: CASSVAVQETQYF

v_call: TRBV5-1
d_call: .
j_call: TRBJ2-5
clone_size: .
cdr3_nt: TGCGCCAGCAATGGCCAGAGGGCCCAAGAGACCCAGTACTTC
cdr3_aa: CASNGQRAQETQYF

v_call: TRBV7-2
d_call: .
j_call: TRBJ2-7
clone_size: .
cdr3_nt: TGTGCCAGCAGCTTAGAATACGACAGATACTTC
cdr3_aa: CASSLEYDRYF

v_call: TRBV7-9
d_call: .
j_call: TRBJ2-7
clone_size: few
cdr3_nt: TGTGCCAGCAGCCCCCGACATAAATCCTACGAGCAGTACTTC
cdr3_aa: CASSPRHKSYEQYF

v_call: TRBV28
d_call: TRBD1
j_call: TRBJ1-5
clone_size: .
cdr3_nt: TGTGCCAGCAGTTTAGCGGACAGGGGAGGCAATCAGCCCCAGCATTTT
cdr3_aa: CASSLADRGGNQPQHF

v_call: TRBV4-1
d_call: .
j_call: TRBJ1-2
clone_size: few
cdr3_nt: TGCGCCAGCAGCCACTCCAACCAAGGGGCCTATGGCTACACCTTC
cdr3_aa: CASSHSNQGAYGYTF

v_call: TRBV5-6
d_call: .
j_call: TRBJ2-4
clone_size: once
cdr3_nt: TGTGCCAGCAGCGGGTGGAAGGGAGAAGTCAAAAACATTCAGTACTTC
cdr3_aa: CASSGWKGEVKNIQYF

v_call: TRBV2
d_call: .
j_call: TRBJ2-5
clone_size: .
cdr3_nt: TGTGCCAGCAATCAGGAGCGAGCTCAAGAGACCCAGTACTTC
cdr3_aa: CASNQERAQETQYF

v_call: TRBV19
d_call: TRBD1
j_call: TRBJ2-7
clone_size: .
cdr3_nt: TGTGCCAGTAGTATAACCGGGACAGCGTCCTACGAGCAGTACTTC
cdr3_aa: CASSITGTASYEQYF

v_call: TRBV7-9
d_call: .
j_call: TRBJ2-7
clone_size: .
cdr3_nt: TGTGCCAGCAGCAAAGGGGCGTTCTCCTACGAGCAGTACTTC
cdr3_aa: CASSKGAFSYEQYF

v_call: TRBV9
d_call: .
j_call: TRBJ1-6
clone_size: .
cdr3_nt: TGTGCCAGCAAGAAGGATCTTAATTCACCCCTCCACTTT
cdr3_aa: CASKKDLNSPLHF

v_call: TRBV19
d_call: TRBD1
j_call: TRBJ2-2
clone_size: .
cdr3_nt: TGTGCCAGTAGTAGCCAAGGACAGGGGAACACCGGGGAGCTGTTTTTT
cdr3_aa: CASSSQGQGNTGELFF

v_call: TRBV6-5
d_call: TRBD1
j_call: TRBJ2-7
clone_size: .
cdr3_nt: TGTGCCAGCAGGGGCCCCGGGACAGGGATGTACGAGCAGTACTTC
cdr3_aa: CASRGPGTGMYEQYF

v_call: TRBV3-1/TRBV3-2
d_call: .
j_call: TRBJ2-4
clone_size: few
cdr3_nt: TGTGCCAGCAGCCGAGGACGGAAAAACATTCAGTACTTC
cdr3_aa: CASSRGRKNIQYF

v_call: TRBV9
d_call: TRBD1
j_call: TRBJ1-6
clone_size: .
cdr3_nt: TGTGCCAGCAGCGTAGTCGGACAGGGTAATTCACCCCTCCACTTT
cdr3_aa: CASSVVGQGNSPLHF

v_call: TRBV5-5
d_call: .
j_call: TRBJ1-1
clone_size: .
cdr3_nt: TGTGCCAGCAGCCAACCACGCGGCACTGAAGCTTTCTTT
cdr3_aa: CASSQPRGTEAFF

v_call: TRBV29-1
d_call: .
j_call: TRBJ2-5
clone_size: .
cdr3_nt: TGCAGCGTCGAGCCAGACAGCGGACAAGAGACCCAGTACTTC
cdr3_aa: CSVEPDSGQETQYF

v_call: TRBV5-1
d_call: .
j_call: TRBJ2-5
clone_size: once
cdr3_nt: TGCGCCAGCAGCCGGGTTGGACAGACCCAAGAGACCCAGTACTTC
cdr3_aa: CASSRVGQTQETQYF

v_call: TRBV6-5
d_call: .
j_call: TRBJ2-2
clone_size: .
cdr3_nt: TGTGCCAGCAGAGTTCCATCACCCGGAGGCGGGGAGCTGTTTTTT
cdr3_aa: CASRVPSPGGGELFF

v_call: TRBV29-1
d_call: TRBD1
j_call: TRBJ2-7
clone_size: few
cdr3_nt: TGCAGCGCGGGGACAGGGGGCGACGAGCAGTACTTC
cdr3_aa: CSAGTGGDEQYF

v_call: TRBV6-4
d_call: TRBD2
j_call: TRBJ2-1
clone_size: .
cdr3_nt: TGTGCCAGTGGTCCCCTACTAGCGGGTGTATACAATGAGCAGTTCTTC
cdr3_aa: CASGPLLAGVYNEQFF

v_call: TRBV27
d_call: .
j_call: TRBJ1-2
clone_size: .
cdr3_nt: TGTGCCAGCAGTCCTACTGGGTATGGCTACACCTTC
cdr3_aa: CASSPTGYGYTF

v_call: TRBV15
d_call: TRBD2
j_call: TRBJ2-3
clone_size: once
cdr3_nt: TGTGCCACCAGCAAAGCGGGGACTAGCGACTACACAGATACGCAGTATTTT
cdr3_aa: CATSKAGTSDYTDTQYF

v_call: TRBV18
d_call: .
j_call: TRBJ2-7
clone_size: few
cdr3_nt: TGTGCCAGCTCACCGTCAAGGTCCTACGAGCAGTACTTC
cdr3_aa: CASSPSRSYEQYF

v_call: TRBV24-1
d_call: TRBD1
j_call: TRBJ2-3
clone_size: .
cdr3_nt: TGTGCCACCAGTGATCGACAGGGTGGGGATACGCAGTATTTT
cdr3_aa: CATSDRQGGDTQYF

v_call: TRBV7-2
d_call: .
j_call: TRBJ2-6
clone_size: few
cdr3_nt: TGTGCCCAGGGACGGACGCTATCTGGGGCCAACGTCCTGACTTTC
cdr3_aa: CAQGRTLSGANVLTF

v_call: TRBV7-2
d_call: .
j_call: TRBJ2-1
clone_size: .
cdr3_nt: TGTGCCAGCAGCTTAACCGGGACTTGGAATGAGCAGTTCTTC
cdr3_aa: CASSLTGTWNEQFF

v_call: TRBV15
d_call: TRBD2
j_call: TRBJ2-1
clone_size: .
cdr3_nt: TGTGCCATCTCGGGACTAGCGGATTATAATGAGCAGTTCTTC
cdr3_aa: CAISGLADYNEQFF

v_call: TRBV5-1
d_call: .
j_call: TRBJ2-5
clone_size: .
cdr3_nt: TGCGCCAGCACCCCCGACACTGCCCAAGAGACCCAGTACTTC
cdr3_aa: CASTPDTAQETQYF

v_call: TRBV27
d_call: TRBD2
j_call: TRBJ2-5
clone_size: .
cdr3_nt: TGTGCCAGCAGTTTAACTAGCGGGAGAGGCGGAGTGGAGACCCAGTACTTC
cdr3_aa: CASSLTSGRGGVETQYF

v_call: TRBV5-1
d_call: .
j_call: TRBJ2-3
clone_size: .
cdr3_nt: TGCGCCAGCAGCCGTGGTGACAGCACAGATACGCAGTATTTT
cdr3_aa: CASSRGDSTDTQYF

v_call: TRBV28
d_call: TRBD1
j_call: TRBJ1-6
clone_size: .
cdr3_nt: TGTGCCAGCACCCTGCTGGGGACAGGGGGCTTTGATTCACCCCTCCACTTT
cdr3_aa: CASTLLGTGGFDSPLHF

v_call: TRBV19
d_call: .
j_call: TRBJ2-5
clone_size: .
cdr3_nt: TGTGCCAGTAATACGGCACTCCAAGAGACCCAGTACTTC
cdr3_aa: CASNTALQETQYF